This TCR beta chain was recovered during a study of T cell repertoires in cytomegalovirus infection. Study results and limitations: In two of eight donors, the top clonotype was HLA-C-restricted CMV-specific.

The trim removed 5 bases at V and 5 bases at J, leaving 12 bases unmatched. The CDR3 runs to 18 residues. From germline, CDR1 is SGHVS and CDR2 FNYEAQ. At least ten counts were recorded for this clonotype. Its specificity is unknown. Each CDR3 protein is one row after TCRdb ran MiXCR on the reads. Of hundreds of thousands of distinct CDR3 sequences in the sample, 20% to 30% were seen once. The sequenced sample was CD8+ T cells from PBMCs. The gene calls are TRBV7-6 and TRBJ2-3, with TRBD2 matching 14 bases. The source of this sequence is a human donor in good health (CMV status not recorded). Some clones in this sample may be carry-over from other donors' samples. The DNA of the CDR3 is TGTGCCAGCAGCCCAGGCGGACTAGCGGGGGGCGGCAGAGATACGCAGTATTTT. As protein: CASSPGGLAGGGRDTQYF.